These 6 T cell receptor delta chains came from one sample sequenced in a study of γδ T cells in repeated Plasmodium falciparum infection. TCRdb called clones anew from the multiplex PCR reads with CATT. This table holds about 57,000 delta-chain clones, roughly 1.8% found once. Vgamma9/Vdelta2+ and Vdelta2-negative gammadelta T cells were flow-sorted from PBMC for bulk sequencing. Specimen: gamma-delta T cells from blood. Every receptor here comes from a pool of human donors (malaria-infected and uninfected, not separated).

This clone showed up many times. This likely stems from a read error, as it lies one base from a far larger clone. This specimen includes other DNA sequences encoding the same CDR3. The rearrangement joins TRDV1 to TRDJ1; tentatively, D is TRDD3 (7 bases). Looked up from germline, CDR1 is TSWWSYY and CDR2 is QGS. The CDR3 has 25 residues. CDR3 DNA sequence: TGTGCTCTTGGGGACAGAGGAGTTTGGTCCTTCCCACTGGGGCAAGGGGTTCCACGCGCCGACAAACTCATCTTT. It codes for CALGDRGVWSFPLGQGVPRADKLIF.

Of note for this clone: A far larger clone is just one base off, so this is likely a read error. Other DNA sequences in this sample translate to the same CDR3. The chain is built from TRDV1 and TRDJ1; TRDD2 agrees at 9 bases. Germline values: CDR1 TSWWSYY, CDR2 QGS. V lost 4 bases and J lost 5; bases outside the gene matches: 26. The CDR3 is 21 residues long. The CDR3 nucleotides read TGTGCTCTTGGGGCACACGACCTTCCTACGTTCTGGGGGGCTCAAACTGATAAACTCATCTTT. Amino acid sequence: CALGAHDLPTFWGAQTDKLIF.

This clone was observed at least ten times. This chain joins TRDV1 and TRDJ1; D is uncertain. Germline CDR1 is TSWWSYY and CDR2 is QGS. V lost 0 bases to trimming and J lost 3 bases, with 17 bases between them. The CDR3 consists of 17 residues. The CDR3 loop is CALGELTAPLCADKLIF. The CDR3 DNA reads as TGTGCTCTTGGGGAACTCACAGCTCCTCTCTGTGCCGATAAACTCATCTTT.

This clone was recorded at least ten times. The chain uses TRDV1 and TRDJ1, with 8 bases identical to TRDD3. TCRdb is silent on the J gene; assignment here came from matching the DNA to germline. The V segment lost 5 bases and the J segment 0 bases; nucleotides outside the gene matches: 14. CDR1 and CDR2 from the germline V gene are TSWWSYY and QGS. This CDR3 is built from 18 residues. In nucleotides, the CDR3 is TGTGCTCTTGGGTCCCATCCCGTACTGGGGGGGTACACCGATAAACTCATCTTT. Protein product: CALGSHPVLGGYTDKLIF.

In this sample, this clone turned up many times. The protein given by TCRdb reflects a much larger clone and differs at residue 20 from this DNA's translation, likely from a read error; the protein shown is the DNA's translation. This chain joins TRDV1 and TRDJ1, with a weak D call TRDD2 (5 bases). V was trimmed by 1 base and J by 3 bases, leaving 42 bases between them. The CDR3 runs 25 residues. Germline V lookup: CDR1 TSWWSYY, CDR2 QGS. This chain's CDR3 is CALGEPRKPYPLLRATIRNADKLIF. The CDR3 region has the DNA TGTGCTCTTGGGGAACCCCGGAAACCCTACCCTTTACTCCGTGCCACCATTAGGAACGCCGATAAACTCATCTTT.

This clone has just a few counts. This likely traces to a read error, being one base from a far larger clone. Different DNA sequences within this sample yield the same CDR3. The chain recombines TRDV1 with TRDJ1, with 10 bases identical to TRDD3. Germline V gene sequence: CDR1 TSWWSYY, CDR2 QGS. The CDR3 runs 24 residues. CDR3 protein: CALGELASDTGGCRIRRGTDKLIF. CDR3 sequence (DNA): TGCGCTCTTGGGGAATTAGCCTCCGATACTGGGGGATGCCGGATTAGGAGAGGCACCGATAAACTCATCTTT.